This T cell receptor (beta chain) originates from a study of CD8 T cells in Susac syndrome. Study-level results: It was acknowledged in the study that the number of individuals who were included in its TCR sequencing and HLA analysis was relatively small.

V lost 1 base to trimming and J lost 2 bases; unmatched junction nucleotides: 1. The CDR3 has 17 residues. Per germline, CDR1 SGHRS and CDR2 YFSETQ. With random hexamers, reverse transcription was performed on about 0.45 to 1 ug of RNA. MiXCR, applied by TCRdb to the immunoSEQ multiplex PCR reads, yields one record per CDR3 protein. This table holds more than 200,000 distinct CDR3 sequences, 93% found once. A word on this clonotype: The antigen remains unidentified.

The material sequenced was CD4+ T cells from PBMCs. The chain recombines TRBV5-1 with TRBJ2-6; TRBD2 aligns across 12 bases. The TCR was taken from a human donor with multiple sclerosis. CDR3 amino acids: CASSLSSGRAGANVLTF. CDR3 sequence (DNA): TGCGCCAGCAGCTTGTCTAGCGGGAGGGCTGGGGCCAACGTCCTGACTTTC.